The TCR beta chain under discussion was sequenced for a study of human T cells and chemical hapten exposure. This clonotype was detected only a few times. The ends lost 4 bases at V and 9 bases at J; junction bases unmatched: 6. Per the germline V gene, CDR1 is KGHSH and CDR2 is LQKENI. This CDR3 spans 13 amino acids. Time point denoted: patch test 2, 6 weeks after DPC sensitization. Regarding treatment: therapeutic diphenylcyclopropenone sensitization with weekly scalp DPC. Blood was collected ahead of every patch test applied. TCRdb reanalysed the RACE reads using MiXCR and keeps one entry per CDR3 protein. This table holds about 70,000 distinct CDR3 sequences, about 8% found once.

The rearrangement joins TRBV18 to TRBJ2-1; 7 bases match TRBD2. The material was whole blood, obtained in connection with sensitization to the hapten diphenylcyclopropenone (DPC). This clonotype originated in a woman in her forties or fifties with alopecia areata. Some clones in this sample may be carry-over from other donors' samples. As DNA, the CDR3 is TGTGCCAGCTCACTAGGGAGGGTAGGTGAGCAGTTCTTC. Protein: CASSLGRVGEQFF. Using reference TRBV18 and TRBJ2-1 for the parts outside the CDR3, the full variable domain is NAGVMQNPRHLVRRRGQEARLRCSPMKGHSHVYWYRQLPEEGLKFMVYLQKENIIDESGMPKERFSAEFPKEGPSILRIQQVVRGDSAAYFCASSLGRVGEQFFGPGTRLTVL.